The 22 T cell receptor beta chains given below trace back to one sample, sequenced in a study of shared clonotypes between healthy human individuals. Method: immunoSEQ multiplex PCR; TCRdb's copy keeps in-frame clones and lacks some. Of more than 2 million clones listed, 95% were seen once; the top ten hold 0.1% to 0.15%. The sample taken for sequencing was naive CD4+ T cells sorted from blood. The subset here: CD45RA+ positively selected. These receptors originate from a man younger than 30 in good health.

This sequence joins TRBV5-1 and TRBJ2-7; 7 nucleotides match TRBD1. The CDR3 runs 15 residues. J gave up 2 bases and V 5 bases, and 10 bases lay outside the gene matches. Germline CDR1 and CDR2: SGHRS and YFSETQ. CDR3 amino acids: CASRSWTGLPYEQYF. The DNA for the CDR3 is TGCGCCAGCAGATCCTGGACAGGTTTACCCTACGAGCAGTACTTC.

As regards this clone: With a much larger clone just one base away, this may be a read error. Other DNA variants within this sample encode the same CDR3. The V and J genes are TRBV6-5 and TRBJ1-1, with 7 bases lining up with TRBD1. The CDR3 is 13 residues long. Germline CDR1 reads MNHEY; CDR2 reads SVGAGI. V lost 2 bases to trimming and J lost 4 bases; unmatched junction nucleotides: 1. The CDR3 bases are TGTGCCAGCAGTTACGCAGGGGGCACTGAAGCTTTCTTT. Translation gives CASSYAGGTEAFF.

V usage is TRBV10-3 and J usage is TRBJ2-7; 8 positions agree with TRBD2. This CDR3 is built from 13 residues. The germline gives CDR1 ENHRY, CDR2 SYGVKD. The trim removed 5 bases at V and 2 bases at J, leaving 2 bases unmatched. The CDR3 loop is CAISSGSTYEQYF. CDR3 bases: TGTGCCATCAGTAGCGGGAGTACCTACGAGCAGTACTTC.

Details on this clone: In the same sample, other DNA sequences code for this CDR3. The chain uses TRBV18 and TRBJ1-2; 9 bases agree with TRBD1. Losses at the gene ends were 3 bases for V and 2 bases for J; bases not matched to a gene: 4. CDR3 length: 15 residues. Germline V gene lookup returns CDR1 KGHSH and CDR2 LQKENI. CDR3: CASSPTGGENYGYTF. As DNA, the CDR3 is TGTGCCAGCTCACCTACAGGGGGCGAGAACTATGGCTACACCTTC.

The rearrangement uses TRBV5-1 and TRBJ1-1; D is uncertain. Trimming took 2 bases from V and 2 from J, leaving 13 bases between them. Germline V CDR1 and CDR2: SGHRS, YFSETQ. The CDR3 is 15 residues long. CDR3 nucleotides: TGCGCCAGCAGCTTTACCCGATTGGGAAACACTGAAGCTTTCTTT. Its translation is CASSFTRLGNTEAFF.

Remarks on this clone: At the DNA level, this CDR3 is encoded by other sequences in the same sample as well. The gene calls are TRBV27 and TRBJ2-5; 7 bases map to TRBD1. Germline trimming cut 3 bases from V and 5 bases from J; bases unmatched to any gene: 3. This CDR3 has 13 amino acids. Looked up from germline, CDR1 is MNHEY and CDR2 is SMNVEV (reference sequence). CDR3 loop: CASSFRGRETQYF. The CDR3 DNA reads TGTGCCAGCAGTTTTAGGGGGCGGGAGACCCAGTACTTC.

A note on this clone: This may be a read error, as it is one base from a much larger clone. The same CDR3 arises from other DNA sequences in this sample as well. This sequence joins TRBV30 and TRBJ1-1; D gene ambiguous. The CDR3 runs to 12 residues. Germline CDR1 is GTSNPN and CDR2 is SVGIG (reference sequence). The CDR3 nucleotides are TGTGCCTGGACAGAACGGAACACTGAAGCTTTCTTC. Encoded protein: CAWTERNTEAFF.

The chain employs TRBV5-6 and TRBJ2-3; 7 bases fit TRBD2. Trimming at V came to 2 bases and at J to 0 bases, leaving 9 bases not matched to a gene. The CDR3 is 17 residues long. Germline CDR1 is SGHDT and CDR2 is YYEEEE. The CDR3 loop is CASSFGRGTSSTDTQYF. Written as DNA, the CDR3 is TGTGCCAGCAGCTTCGGGCGGGGGACCTCTAGCACAGATACGCAGTATTTT.

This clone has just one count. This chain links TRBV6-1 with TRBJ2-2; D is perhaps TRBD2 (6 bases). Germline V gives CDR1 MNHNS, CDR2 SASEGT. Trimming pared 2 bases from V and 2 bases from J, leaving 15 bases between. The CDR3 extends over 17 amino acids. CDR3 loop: CASSEIGLGTNTGELFF. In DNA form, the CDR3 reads TGTGCCAGCAGTGAAATTGGACTTGGGACTAACACCGGGGAGCTGTTTTTT.

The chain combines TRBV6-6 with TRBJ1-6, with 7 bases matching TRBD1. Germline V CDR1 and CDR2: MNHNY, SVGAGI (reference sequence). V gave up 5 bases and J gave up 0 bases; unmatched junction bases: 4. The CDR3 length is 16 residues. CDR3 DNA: TGTGCCAGCAGTAAACAGGGGAGCTCCTATAATTCACCCCTCCACTTT. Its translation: CASSKQGSSYNSPLHF.

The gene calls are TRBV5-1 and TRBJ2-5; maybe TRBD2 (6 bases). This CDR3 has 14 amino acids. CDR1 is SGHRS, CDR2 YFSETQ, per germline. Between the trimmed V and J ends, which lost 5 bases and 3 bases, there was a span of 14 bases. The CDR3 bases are TGCGCCAGCAGGGAAATGGTAGCGGAAGAGACCCAGTACTTC. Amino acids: CASREMVAEETQYF.

This CDR3 is CAWSVNRISGRPDEQFF. The CDR3 nucleotides are TGTGCCTGGAGTGTGAACAGGATTAGCGGGAGGCCGGATGAGCAGTTCTTC. The rearrangement links TRBV30 to TRBJ2-1, with TRBD2 identical over 10 bases. Trimming took 0 bases from V and 8 from J; bases not matched to a gene: 13. Germline V gene sequence: CDR1 GTSNPN, CDR2 SVGIG (reference sequence). This CDR3 is 17 amino acids long.

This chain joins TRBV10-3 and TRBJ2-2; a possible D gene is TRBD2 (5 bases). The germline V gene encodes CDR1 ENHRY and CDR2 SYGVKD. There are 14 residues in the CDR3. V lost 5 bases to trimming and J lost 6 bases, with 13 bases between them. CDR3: CAISPGMVPGELFF. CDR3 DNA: TGTGCCATCAGTCCCGGGATGGTGCCCGGGGAGCTGTTTTTT.

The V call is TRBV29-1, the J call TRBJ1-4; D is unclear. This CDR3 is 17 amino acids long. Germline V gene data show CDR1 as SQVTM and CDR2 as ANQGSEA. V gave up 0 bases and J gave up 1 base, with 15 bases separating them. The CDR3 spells CSVEDSDSGLTNEKLFF. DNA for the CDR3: TGCAGCGTTGAAGATTCAGATAGTGGGCTAACTAATGAAAAACTGTTTTTT. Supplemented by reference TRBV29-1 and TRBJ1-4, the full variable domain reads SAVISQKPSRDICQRGTSLTIQCQVDSQVTMMFWYRQQPGQSLTLIATANQGSEATYESGFVIDKFPISRPNLTFSTLTVSNMSPEDSSIYLCSVEDSDSGLTNEKLFFGSGTQLSVL.

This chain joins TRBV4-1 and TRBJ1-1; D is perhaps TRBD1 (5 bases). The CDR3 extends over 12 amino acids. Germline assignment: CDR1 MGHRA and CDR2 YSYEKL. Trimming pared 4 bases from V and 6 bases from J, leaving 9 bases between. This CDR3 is CASSRPGAEAFF. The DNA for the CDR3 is TGCGCCAGCAGCCGCCCGGGGGCTGAAGCTTTCTTT.

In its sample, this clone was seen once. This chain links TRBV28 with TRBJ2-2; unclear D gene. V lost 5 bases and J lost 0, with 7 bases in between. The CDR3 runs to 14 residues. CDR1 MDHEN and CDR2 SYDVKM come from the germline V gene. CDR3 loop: CASSPWANTGELFF. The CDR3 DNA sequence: TGTGCCAGCAGTCCCTGGGCGAACACCGGGGAGCTGTTTTTT. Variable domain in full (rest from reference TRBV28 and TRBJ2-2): DVKVTQSSRYLVKRTGEKVFLECVQDMDHENMFWYRQDPGLGLRLIYFSYDVKMKEKGDIPEGYSVSREKKERFSLILESASTNQTSMYLCASSPWANTGELFFGEGSRLTVL.

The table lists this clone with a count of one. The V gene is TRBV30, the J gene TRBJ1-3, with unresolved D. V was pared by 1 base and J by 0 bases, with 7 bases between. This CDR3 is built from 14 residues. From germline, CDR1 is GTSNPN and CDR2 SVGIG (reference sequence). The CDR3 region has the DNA TGTGCCTGGAGTGCCCTTGGCTCTGGAAACACCATATATTTT. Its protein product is CAWSALGSGNTIYF.

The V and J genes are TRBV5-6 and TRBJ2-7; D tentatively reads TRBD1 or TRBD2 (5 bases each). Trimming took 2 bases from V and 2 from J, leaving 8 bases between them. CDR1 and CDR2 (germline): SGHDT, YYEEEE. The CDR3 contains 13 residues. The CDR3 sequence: CASSFRDAYEQYF. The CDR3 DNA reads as TGTGCCAGCAGCTTCCGGGACGCCTACGAGCAGTACTTC.

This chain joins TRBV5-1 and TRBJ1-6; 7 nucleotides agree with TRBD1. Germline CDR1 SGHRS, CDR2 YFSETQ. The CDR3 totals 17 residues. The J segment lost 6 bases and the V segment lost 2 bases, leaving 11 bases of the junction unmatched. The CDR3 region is CASSLGQAILSNSPLHF. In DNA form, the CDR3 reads TGCGCCAGCAGCTTAGGACAGGCGATATTGAGTAATTCACCCCTCCACTTT.

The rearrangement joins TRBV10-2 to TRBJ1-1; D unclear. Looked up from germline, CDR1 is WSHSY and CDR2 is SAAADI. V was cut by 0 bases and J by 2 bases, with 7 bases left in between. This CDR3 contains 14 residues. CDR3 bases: TGCGCCAGCAGTGAGTCCGCATCTAACACTGAAGCTTTCTTT. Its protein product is CASSESASNTEAFF.

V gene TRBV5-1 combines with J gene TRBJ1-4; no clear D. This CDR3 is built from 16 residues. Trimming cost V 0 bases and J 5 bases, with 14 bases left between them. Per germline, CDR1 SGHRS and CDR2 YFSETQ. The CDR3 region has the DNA TGCGCCAGCAGCTTGGGGTTAGGGCAAGGAAATGAAAAACTGTTTTTT. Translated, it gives CASSLGLGQGNEKLFF. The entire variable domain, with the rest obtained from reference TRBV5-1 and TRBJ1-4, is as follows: KAGVTQTPRYLIKTRGQQVTLSCSPISGHRSVSWYQQTPGQGLQFLFEYFSETQRNKGNFPGRFSGRQFSNSRSEMNVSTLELGDSALYLCASSLGLGQGNEKLFFGSGTQLSVL.

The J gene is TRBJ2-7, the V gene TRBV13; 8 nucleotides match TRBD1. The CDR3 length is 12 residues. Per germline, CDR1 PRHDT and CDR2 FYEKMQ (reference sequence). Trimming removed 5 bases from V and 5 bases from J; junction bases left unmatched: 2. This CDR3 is CASSRTGNEQYF. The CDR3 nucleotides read TGTGCCAGCAGCCGGACAGGGAACGAGCAGTACTTC.